This T cell receptor (beta chain) was sequenced during a study of blood T cell repertoires in COVID-19. About the study: Both acute and convalescent COVID-19 samples were obtained from the United States, Italy and Spain.

CDR1 is MNHEY, CDR2 SVGEGT, per germline. This CDR3 comprises 18 residues. V lost 0 bases to trimming and J lost 7 bases; unmatched junction nucleotides: 11. In the original workflow: Cell counts per sample came from amplifying reference gene primers. Measured with immunoSEQ multiplex PCR; TCRdb has only the in-frame clones, and not every one. V and J calls and clone size are copied from that table; D and trimming were computed from the DNA. This sample has around 100,000 clones; 85% occur once, and the top ten carry approximately 1.5%. The sequencing sample was made of peripheral blood. This clonotype was sampled from a man aged 35 to 55 with acute or convalescent COVID-19. The rearrangement links TRBV6-2 or TRBV6-3 to TRBJ2-1; TRBD2 matches at 11 bases. DNA of the CDR3: TGTGCCAGCAGTTACTCGAACCTAGCGGGGGGTCTTGGGAATGAGCAGTTCTTC. Amino acid sequence: CASSYSNLAGGLGNEQFF.